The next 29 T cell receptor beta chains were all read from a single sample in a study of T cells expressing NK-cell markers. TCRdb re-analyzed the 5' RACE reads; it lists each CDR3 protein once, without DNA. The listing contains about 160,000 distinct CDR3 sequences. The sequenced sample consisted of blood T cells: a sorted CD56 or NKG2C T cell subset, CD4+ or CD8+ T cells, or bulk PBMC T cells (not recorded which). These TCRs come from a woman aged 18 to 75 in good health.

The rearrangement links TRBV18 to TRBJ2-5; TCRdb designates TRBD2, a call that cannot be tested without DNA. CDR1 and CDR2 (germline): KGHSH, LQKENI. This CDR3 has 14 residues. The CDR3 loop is CASSTAVPQETQYF.

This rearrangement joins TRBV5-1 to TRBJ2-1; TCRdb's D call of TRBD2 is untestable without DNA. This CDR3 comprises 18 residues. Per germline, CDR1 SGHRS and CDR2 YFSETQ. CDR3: CASSSGASGSVTYNEQFF.

This chain's CDR3 is CAWSVIGIHEQYF. The rearrangement joins TRBV30 to TRBJ2-7. The CDR3 has 13 residues. Germline CDR1 reads GTSNPN; CDR2 reads SVGIG (reference sequence).

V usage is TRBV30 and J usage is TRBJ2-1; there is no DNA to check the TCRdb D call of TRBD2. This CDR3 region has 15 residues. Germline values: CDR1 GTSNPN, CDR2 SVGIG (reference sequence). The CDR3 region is CAWSSGLAGVNEQFF. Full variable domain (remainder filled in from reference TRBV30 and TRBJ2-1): SQTIHQWPATLVQPVGSPLSLECTVEGTSNPNLYWYRQAAGRGLQLLFYSVGIGQISSEVPQNLSASRPQDRQFILSSKKLLLSDSGFYLCAWSSGLAGVNEQFFGPGTRLTVL.

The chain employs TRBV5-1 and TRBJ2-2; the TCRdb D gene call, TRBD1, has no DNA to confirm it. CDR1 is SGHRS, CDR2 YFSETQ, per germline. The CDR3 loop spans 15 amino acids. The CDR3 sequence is CASSPGQTNTGELFF.

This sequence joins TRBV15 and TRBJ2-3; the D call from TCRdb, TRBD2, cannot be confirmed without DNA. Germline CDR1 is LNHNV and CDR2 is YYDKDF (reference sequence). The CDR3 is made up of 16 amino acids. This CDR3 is CATSGGLASSTDTQYF.

This CDR3 is CASSWGQSNTEAFF. The rearrangement uses TRBV5-1 and TRBJ1-1. Germline V gives CDR1 SGHRS, CDR2 YFSETQ. The CDR3 contains 14 residues.

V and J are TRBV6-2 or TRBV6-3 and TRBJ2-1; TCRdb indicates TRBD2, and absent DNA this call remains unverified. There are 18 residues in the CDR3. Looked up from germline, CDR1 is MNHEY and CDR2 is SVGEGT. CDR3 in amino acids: CASSELASGRTSYNEQFF.

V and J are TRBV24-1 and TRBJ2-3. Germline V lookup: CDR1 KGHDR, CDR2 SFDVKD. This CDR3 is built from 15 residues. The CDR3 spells CATSDLWGSTDTQYF.

The CDR3 sequence: CASSGNPPGTDTQYF. V usage is TRBV2 and J usage is TRBJ2-3; TCRdb picks TRBD1, but there is no DNA to check that call. This CDR3 has 15 residues. Looked up from germline, CDR1 is SNHLY and CDR2 is FYNNEI.

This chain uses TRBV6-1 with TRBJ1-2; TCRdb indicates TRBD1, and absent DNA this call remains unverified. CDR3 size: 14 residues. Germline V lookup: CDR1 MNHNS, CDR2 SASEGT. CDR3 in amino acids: CASGLNRGNYGYTF.

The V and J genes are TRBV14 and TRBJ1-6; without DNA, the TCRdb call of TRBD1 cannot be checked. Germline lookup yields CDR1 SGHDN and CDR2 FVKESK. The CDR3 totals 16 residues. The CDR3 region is CASSQRAGHYNSPLHF.

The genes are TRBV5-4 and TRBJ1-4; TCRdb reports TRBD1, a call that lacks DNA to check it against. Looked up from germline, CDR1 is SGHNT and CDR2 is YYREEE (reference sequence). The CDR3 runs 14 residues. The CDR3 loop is CASSSTGVREKLFF. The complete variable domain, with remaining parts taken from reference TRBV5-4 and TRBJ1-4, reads ETGVTQSPTHLIKTRGQQVTLRCSSQSGHNTVSWYQQALGQGPQFIFQYYREEENGRGNFPPRFSGLQFPNYSSELNVNALELDDSALYLCASSSTGVREKLFFGSGTQLSVL.

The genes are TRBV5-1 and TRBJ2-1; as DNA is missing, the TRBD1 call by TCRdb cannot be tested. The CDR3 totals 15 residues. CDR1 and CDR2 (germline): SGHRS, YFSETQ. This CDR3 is CASSLGTNRGNEQFF.

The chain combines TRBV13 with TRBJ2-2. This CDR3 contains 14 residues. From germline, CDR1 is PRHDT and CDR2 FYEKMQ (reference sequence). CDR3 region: CACAAVTNTGELFF.

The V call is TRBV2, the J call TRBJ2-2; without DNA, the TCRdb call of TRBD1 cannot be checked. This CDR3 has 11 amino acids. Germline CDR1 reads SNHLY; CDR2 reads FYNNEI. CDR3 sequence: CASSGAGELFF.

The CDR3 here is CASSLTRDYNEQFF. V usage is TRBV7-8 and J usage is TRBJ2-1; TCRdb picks TRBD1, but there is no DNA to check that call. Germline values: CDR1 SGHVS, CDR2 FQNEAQ. CDR3 length equals 14 residues.

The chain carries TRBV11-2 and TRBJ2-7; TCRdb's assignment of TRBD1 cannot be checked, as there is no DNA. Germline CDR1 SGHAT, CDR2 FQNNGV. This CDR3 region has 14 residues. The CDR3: CASSEGTGVYEQYF.

CDR3 region: CASSSRSPVNTIYF. The chain is built from TRBV7-9 and TRBJ1-3. The CDR3 is 14 residues long. In germline, CDR1 is SEHNR, CDR2 FQNEAQ (reference sequence).

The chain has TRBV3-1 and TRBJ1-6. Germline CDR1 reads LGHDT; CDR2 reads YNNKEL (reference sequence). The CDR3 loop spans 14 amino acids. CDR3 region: CASSQVNVNSPLHF.

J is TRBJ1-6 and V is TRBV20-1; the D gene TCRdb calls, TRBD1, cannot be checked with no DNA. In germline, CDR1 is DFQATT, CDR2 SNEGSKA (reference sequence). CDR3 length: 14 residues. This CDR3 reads CSARKGTGVSPLHF.

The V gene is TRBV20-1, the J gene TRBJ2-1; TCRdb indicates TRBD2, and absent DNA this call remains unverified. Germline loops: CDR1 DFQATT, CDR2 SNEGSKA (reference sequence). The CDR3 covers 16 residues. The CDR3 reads CSARGWGLAGDNEQFF.

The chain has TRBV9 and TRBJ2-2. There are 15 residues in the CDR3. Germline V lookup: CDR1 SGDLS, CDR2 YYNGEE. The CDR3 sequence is CASSEGPSNTGELFF.

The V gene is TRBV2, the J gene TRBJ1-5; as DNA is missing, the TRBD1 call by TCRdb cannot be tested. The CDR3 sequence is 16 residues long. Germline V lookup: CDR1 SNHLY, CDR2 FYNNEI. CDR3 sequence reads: CASRKTVGESNQPQHF.

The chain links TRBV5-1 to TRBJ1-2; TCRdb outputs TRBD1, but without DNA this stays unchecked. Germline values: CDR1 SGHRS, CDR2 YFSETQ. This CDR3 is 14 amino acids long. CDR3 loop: CASSVEDRNYGYTF.

The CDR3 here is CASSLSRGLTNEKLFF. The gene calls are TRBV28 and TRBJ1-4; TCRdb's D call of TRBD1 is untestable without DNA. CDR1 is MDHEN, CDR2 SYDVKM, per germline. The CDR3 runs to 16 residues. The entire variable domain, with the rest obtained from reference TRBV28 and TRBJ1-4, is as follows: DVKVTQSSRYLVKRTGEKVFLECVQDMDHENMFWYRQDPGLGLRLIYFSYDVKMKEKGDIPEGYSVSREKKERFSLILESASTNQTSMYLCASSLSRGLTNEKLFFGSGTQLSVL.

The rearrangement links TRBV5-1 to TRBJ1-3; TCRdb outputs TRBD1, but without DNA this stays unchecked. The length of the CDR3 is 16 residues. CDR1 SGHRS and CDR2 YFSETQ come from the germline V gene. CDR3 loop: CASSEAGTNVGNTIYF. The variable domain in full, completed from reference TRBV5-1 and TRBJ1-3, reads KAGVTQTPRYLIKTRGQQVTLSCSPISGHRSVSWYQQTPGQGLQFLFEYFSETQRNKGNFPGRFSGRQFSNSRSEMNVSTLELGDSALYLCASSEAGTNVGNTIYFGEGSWLTVV.

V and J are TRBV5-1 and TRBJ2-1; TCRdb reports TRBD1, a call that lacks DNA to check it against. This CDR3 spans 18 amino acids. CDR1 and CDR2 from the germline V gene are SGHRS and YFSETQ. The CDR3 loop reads CASSLQLQGQSSYNEQFF.

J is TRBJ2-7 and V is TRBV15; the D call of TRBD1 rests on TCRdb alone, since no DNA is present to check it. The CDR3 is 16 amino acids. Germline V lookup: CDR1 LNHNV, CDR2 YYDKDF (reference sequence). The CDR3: CATSSGLGQGSYEQYF.